Sequencing of this TCR beta chain was carried out in a study of T cell clones after liver transplantation. Across the study: TCRbeta sequencing after a pre-transplant mixed lymphocyte reaction identified graft-donor-reactive clones, later tracked in post-transplant blood. Tolerant meant at least one year fully off immunosuppression without liver enzymes above twice normal. Study conclusions and caveats: Donor-reactive sequences fell more than third party-reactive ones, suggesting partial deletion. Small, mixed patient groups and varying post-transplant times limit these conclusions.

The protocol was immunoSEQ multiplex PCR, while the TCRdb copy is restricted to in-frame clones and leaves out a portion. Of tens of thousands of clones in the sample, roughly 80% were seen once. Trimming pared 1 base from V and 5 bases from J, leaving 9 bases between. From germline, CDR1 is MNHEY and CDR2 SMNVEV (reference sequence). The CDR3 covers 14 residues. Points on this clone: What it binds is not known.

The clonotype comes from a human patient who received a liver transplant. The graft donor may be the source of some T cells. This sequence joins TRBV27 and TRBJ2-1, with D possibly TRBD2 on 6 matching bases. The sequences come from CD8+ T cells from blood, collected 52 to 60 months after liver transplant. The CDR3 spells CASSLLGGDNEQFF. CDR3 DNA: TGTGCCAGCAGTTTATTAGGAGGGGACAATGAGCAGTTCTTC.